This T cell receptor (beta chain) was captured by sequencing in a study of cytomegalovirus exposure and HLA in healthy donors (TCRdb year 2017). With regard to the full study: According to a later analysis, one platform produced both the roughly 120 validation repertoires and the 730 or so repertoires of the first cohort. The study aimed to test whether signatures of past pathogen exposure could be identified by cataloging public T cell receptors. In addition to the first cohort of several hundred subjects, a separate validation cohort of some 120 different subjects was used. To predict cytomegalovirus infection status, the study brought together high-throughput TCR immunosequencing, statistical association of individual TCRs with disease status, and machine learning.

Points the paper makes about the study in general: Most TCR sequences were seen in very few donors, while some public TCRs were found in many individuals. Three of the identified cytomegalovirus-associated TCR beta chains were confirmed in vitro to be specific for cytomegalovirus antigens. Cytomegalovirus status was reported to be diagnosed by the classifier with high specificity and sensitivity in both the original and validation cohorts. The authors suggested that the approach could potentially be extended to other disease states and immunological phenotypes. A later analysis had no HLA typing for the validation cohort, so co-occurrence there was scored across all 110 or so repertoires. Of the cluster scores, roughly 95% were above 0 in a later analysis, which found that TCRs clustered in the first cohort also tended to co-occur in the roughly 130 validation repertoires. A total of about 150 TCR beta chains were listed by the study as associated with cytomegalovirus.

The germline V gene yields KGHSH for CDR1 and LQKENI for CDR2. The cysteine opens and the phenylalanine closes a CDR3 of 13 amino acids. Here the CDR3 DNA is all that survives: 39 bases in frame from base 1. The trim is 0 bases for V and 3 bases for J, with a gap of 6 bases between the germline ends. Concerning this clone: Its antigen is currently not known. Qualities for individual bases were not recorded, and no much larger clone is one base off.

To prepare the library, the immunoSEQ multiplex PCR assay was applied. Regarding the original processing steps: A statistical classification framework was built to diagnose cytomegalovirus status from the catalog of TCR beta chain sequences. TCRdb provides this immuneACCESS table in a form limited to in-frame rearrangements. Some clones are lacking; in checked studies, under half of them reflect an unresolved V gene, and why the rest are absent is not known. That table gives V, J and clone size, and the DNA gave D and trimming. The sample contains about 140,000 clones, approximately 82% of them found a single time. The biggest ten clones account for roughly 29% of the sample. Donors formed part of the validation cohort, which comprised about 130 subjects and was distinct from the first cohort of over 500 subjects.

The sample consisted of PBMCs. The TCR originated in a man aged 25 to 40 in good health and CMV-seropositive. In this chain, TRBV18 is recombined with TRBJ2-7, with the D gene not confidently named. Here the CDR3 is given as CASSPPYGYEQYF. The DNA is as follows: TGTGCCAGCTCACCACCGTACGGCTACGAGCAGTACTTC.